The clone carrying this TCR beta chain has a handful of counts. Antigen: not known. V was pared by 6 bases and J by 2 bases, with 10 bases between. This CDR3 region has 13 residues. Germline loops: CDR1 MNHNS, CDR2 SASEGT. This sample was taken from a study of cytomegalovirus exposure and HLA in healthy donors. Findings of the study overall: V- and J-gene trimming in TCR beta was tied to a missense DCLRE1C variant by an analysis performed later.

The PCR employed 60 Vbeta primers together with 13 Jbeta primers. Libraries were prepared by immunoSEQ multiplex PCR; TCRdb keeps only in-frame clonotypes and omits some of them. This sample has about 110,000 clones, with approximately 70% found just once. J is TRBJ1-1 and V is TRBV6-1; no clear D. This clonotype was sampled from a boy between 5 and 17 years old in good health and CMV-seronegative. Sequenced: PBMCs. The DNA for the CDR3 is TGTGCCAGCAGAAAAGAAGCAAACACTGAAGCTTTCTTT. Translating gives CASRKEANTEAFF.